This T cell receptor (beta chain) was profiled in a study of blood T cell repertoires in COVID-19. The method was immunoSEQ multiplex PCR; TCRdb's version includes in-frame clones alone and lacks a portion of them. The table records approximately 200,000 clones, more than 75% of them present only once. All recovered Cohort 3 donors got two negative PCRs, got clearance, or saw symptom resolution. The CDR3 extends over 13 amino acids. The V end lost 0 bases, the J end lost 5 bases, and 8 bases lay between the germline ends. The V gene's germline CDR1 is SQVTM and CDR2 ANQGSEA. The clonotype was recovered from a woman aged 30 to 39 who had recovered from COVID-19. The sample comprised PBMCs or T cells enriched from blood (not recorded which). The chain recombines TRBV29-1 with TRBJ2-1; the D is unclear. In DNA form, the CDR3 reads TGCAGCGTTGAAGATTGGCAGGACAATGAGCAGTTCTTC. This gives the protein CSVEDWQDNEQFF.